The entry that follows covers one T cell receptor (beta chain) sequence. Its antigen is unidentified. ViraFEST assay sequencing came after antigen-specific CD4+ T cells were expanded with viral peptide pools. With roughly 9 days of culture completed, CD4+ T cells were isolated. The individual was infected with SARS-CoV-2 between March and December 2020, as confirmed by PCR. Days 3 and 7 saw half the medium replaced with IL-2 medium. The sample is drawn from a study of vaccination effects on CD4 cells after COVID-19. General study results and limits: Spike-reactive clones in convalescents after vaccination were chiefly newly vaccine-induced.

The V gene lost 5 bases and the J gene lost 4 bases, with 15 bases spanning the gap. The germline V gene encodes CDR1 SGHTA and CDR2 FQGNSA. The CDR3 is 15 residues long. This table comes from immunoSEQ multiplex PCR, and its TCRdb copy is limited to in-frame clones, with some not included. The sample shows under 65,000 clones, more than 65% of them seen only once. V is TRBV7-2 and J is TRBJ1-5, with TRBD1 as a possible D gene (6 bases). This clonotype was sampled from a human donor who had a prior SARS-CoV-2 infection. This specimen was CD4+ T cells from PBMCs cultured with HIV peptides, taken before COVID-19 vaccination. Regarding subset: HIV-1 Nef peptide pool negative control/reference culture. This chain's CDR3 is CASSTQTGWNQPQHF. The CDR3 DNA reads TGTGCCAGCAGCACGCAGACAGGATGGAATCAGCCCCAGCATTTT.